This T cell receptor (beta chain) was captured by sequencing in a study of T-cell memory formation after mild COVID-19. This clonotype appeared a few times. TCRalpha and TCRbeta libraries used 5'RACE with constant-segment primers and UMIs. One entry per CDR3 protein results from TCRdb running MiXCR on the 5' RACE reads. The data contain 540,000 or so distinct CDR3 sequences, about 20% of them singletons. CDR3 length equals 13 residues. V shed 3 bases and J shed 5 bases, with 10 bases lying between them. This clonotype was obtained from an adult woman who had mild COVID-19 (a few samples of this study predate the infection). Cell type and time point are not known. The genes are TRBV12-3 or TRBV12-4 and TRBJ1-1, with D tentatively TRBD1 (6 bases). Sample: PBMCs or a T cell subset sorted from them (not recorded which). The CDR3, as DNA: TGTGCCAGCAGTTTCAAACAGGGAACTGAAGCTTTCTTT. It translates to CASSFKQGTEAFF.